This TCR beta chain was identified in a study of T cells in Graves' hyperthyroidism and ophthalmopathy. The study's findings and limits: Stable hyperthyroidism was separated from ophthalmopathy by a model based on 13 V-J features. Most clonotypes expanded in the thyroid (above 0.001) were also present in blood. Ophthalmopathy got predicted by the model a median 6.5 months before its onset.

A word on this clonotype: Its specificity is unknown. Mismatch with germline at one junction end may stem from a read error.

The CDR3 totals 12 residues. Germline V gene lookup returns CDR1 SQVTM and CDR2 ANQGSEA. Amplified TCR beta CDR3 regions came from RNA transcripts. When the TCR CDR3 underwent first-round RT-PCR, the HTBI primer set was used. TCRdb reprocessed the multiplex PCR reads via MiXCR and lists one record per CDR3 protein. Among about 270,000 distinct CDR3 sequences listed, 22% were seen once. Cells are PBMCs isolated from about 10 ml of fresh blood. Input material: blood. The chain carries TRBV29-1 and TRBJ1-1; 7 bases are shared with TRBD1. The sequence was collected from a man under 40 with Graves' ophthalmopathy. CDR3 coding DNA: TGCAGCGTTCGGCAGGGGGACACTGAAGCTTCCTTT. Translated: CSVRQGDTEASF.